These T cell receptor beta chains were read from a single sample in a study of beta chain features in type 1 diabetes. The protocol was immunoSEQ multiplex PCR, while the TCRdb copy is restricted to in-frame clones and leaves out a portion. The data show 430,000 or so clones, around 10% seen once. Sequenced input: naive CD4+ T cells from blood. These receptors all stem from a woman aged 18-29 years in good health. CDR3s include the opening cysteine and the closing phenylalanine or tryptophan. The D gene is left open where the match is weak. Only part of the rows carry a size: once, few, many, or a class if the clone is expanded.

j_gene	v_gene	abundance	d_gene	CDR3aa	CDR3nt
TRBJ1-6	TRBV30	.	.	CAWRSGRISPLHF	TGTGCCTGGAGGTCTGGGAGGATTTCACCCCTCCACTTT
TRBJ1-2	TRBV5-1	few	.	CASSLGGWDYGYTF	TGCGCCAGCAGCTTGGGAGGATGGGACTATGGCTACACCTTC
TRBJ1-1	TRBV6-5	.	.	CASSPRTPNTEAFF	TGTGCCAGCAGCCCTCGGACACCGAACACTGAAGCTTTCTTT
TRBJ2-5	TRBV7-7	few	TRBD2	CASSPGLAGSAETQYF	TGTGCTAGCAGCCCTGGACTAGCGGGTTCAGCAGAGACCCAGTACTTC
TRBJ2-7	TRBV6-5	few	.	CASSYSYGSEQYF	TGTGCCAGCAGTTACTCGTACGGGAGCGAGCAGTACTTC
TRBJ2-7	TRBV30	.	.	CAWSVRGKQYF	TGTGCCTGGAGTGTACGAGGGAAGCAGTACTTC
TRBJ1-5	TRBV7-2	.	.	CASSLAEAQPQHF	TGTGCCAGCAGCTTAGCGGAGGCGCAGCCCCAGCATTTT
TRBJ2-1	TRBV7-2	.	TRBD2	CASSLRGGRAYNEQFF	TGTGCCAGCAGCCTTCGTGGCGGGAGGGCCTACAATGAGCAGTTCTTC
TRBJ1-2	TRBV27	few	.	CASSLGSRGYYGYTF	TGTGCCAGCAGTTTAGGATCCAGGGGTTACTATGGCTACACCTTC
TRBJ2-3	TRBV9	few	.	CASSVSGTSTDTQYF	TGTGCCAGCAGCGTTTCCGGGACTAGCACAGATACGCAGTATTTT
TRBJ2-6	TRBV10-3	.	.	CAISDRNGANVLTF	TGTGCCATCAGTGACAGGAACGGGGCCAACGTCCTGACTTTC
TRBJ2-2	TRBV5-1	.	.	CASSLVLTRTGELFF	TGCGCCAGCAGCTTGGTACTCACTAGAACCGGGGAGCTGTTTTTT
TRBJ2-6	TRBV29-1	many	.	CSVDIVGANVLTF	TGCAGCGTTGACATCGTGGGGGCCAACGTCCTGACTTTC
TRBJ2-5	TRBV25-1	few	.	CASSELARSEETQYF	TGTGCCAGCAGTGAATTAGCTAGATCGGAAGAGACCCAGTACTTC
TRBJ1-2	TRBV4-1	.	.	CASSQFTDYGYTF	TGCGCCAGCAGCCAATTCACAGACTATGGCTACACCTTC
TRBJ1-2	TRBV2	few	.	CASSGDGSGYTF	TGTGCCAGCAGTGGGGATGGAAGTGGCTACACCTTC
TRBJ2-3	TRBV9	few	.	CASSSGVAGRADTQYF	TGTGCCAGCAGCTCAGGGGTGGCAGGTCGGGCAGATACGCAGTATTTT
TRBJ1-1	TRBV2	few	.	CASRESEWAEAFF	TGTGCCAGCAGGGAAAGTGAGTGGGCTGAAGCTTTCTTT
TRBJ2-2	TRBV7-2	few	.	CASSLGGRAGGGELFF	TGTGCCAGCAGCTTAGGAGGCAGGGCAGGCGGCGGGGAGCTGTTTTTT
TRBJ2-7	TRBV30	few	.	CAWSAPPLLEQYF	TGTGCCTGGAGTGCCCCGCCTCTCCTCGAGCAGTACTTC
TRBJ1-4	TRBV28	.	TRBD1	CASSLAGTGLEKLFF	TGTGCCAGCAGTTTAGCCGGGACAGGGCTGGAAAAACTGTTTTTT
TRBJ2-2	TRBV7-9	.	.	CASSLQSGTGELFF	TGTGCCAGCAGCTTACAGTCTGGCACCGGGGAGCTGTTTTTT
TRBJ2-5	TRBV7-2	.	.	CASSLTPTRSETQYF	TGTGCCAGCAGCTTAACCCCGACTCGGTCAGAGACCCAGTACTTC
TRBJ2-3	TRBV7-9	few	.	CASSHGNRETDTQYF	TGTGCCAGCAGCCACGGGAACAGGGAAACAGATACGCAGTATTTT
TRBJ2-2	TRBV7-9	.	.	CASSAQGNTGELFF	TGTGCCAGCAGCGCTCAGGGGAACACCGGGGAGCTGTTTTTT
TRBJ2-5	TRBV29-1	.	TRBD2	CSVLQRTSGTKTQYF	TGCAGCGTTCTACAGCGGACTAGCGGGACGAAGACCCAGTACTTC
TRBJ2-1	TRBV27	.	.	CASSLTRRTEQFF	TGTGCCAGCAGCCTTACCCGGAGGACAGAGCAGTTCTTC
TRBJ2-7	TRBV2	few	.	CASGRQGYEQYF	TGTGCCAGCGGACGCCAAGGGTACGAGCAGTACTTC